Each of the 30 T cell receptor beta chains below was sequenced from the same sample in a study of blood T cell repertoires in COVID-19. The assay was immunoSEQ multiplex PCR, and TCRdb's table has in-frame clones only and misses some. This table has fewer than 80,000 clones, around 79% appearing once. Sequenced sample: peripheral blood. These receptors originate from a woman aged 80 or over with active or convalescent COVID-19.

The chain couples TRBV19 to TRBJ2-7, with D tentatively TRBD2 (6 bases). V was clipped by 1 base and J by 3 bases, with 7 bases between them. The CDR3 totals 13 residues. Looked up from germline, CDR1 is LNHDA and CDR2 is SQIVND (reference sequence). The CDR3, as DNA: TGTGCCAGTAGTATAGGGGGAGGCTACGAGCAGTACTTC. Its protein product is CASSIGGGYEQYF.

This rearrangement joins TRBV7-2 to TRBJ2-3, with TRBD2 identical over 9 bases. CDR1 is SGHTA and CDR2 is FQGNSA in the germline V gene. The CDR3 runs 16 residues. Germline trimming cut 5 bases from V and 2 bases from J; bases unmatched to any gene: 8. This CDR3 is CASSLIAGDYTDTQYF. The CDR3 DNA sequence: TGTGCCAGCAGCCTAATAGCGGGGGACTACACAGATACGCAGTATTTT.

V and J are TRBV28 and TRBJ1-5; 7 nucleotides align to TRBD1. Germline V lookup: CDR1 MDHEN, CDR2 SYDVKM. V lost 3 bases, J lost 3 bases, and 8 bases stayed unmatched. The CDR3 extends over 16 amino acids. In DNA, the CDR3 is TGTGCCAGCAGTTTCTCCATGGGACAGAACAATCAGCCCCAGCATTTT. Protein sequence: CASSFSMGQNNQPQHF.

This clone was seen a handful of times. The chain couples TRBV27 to TRBJ1-1; a possible D gene is TRBD1 (6 bases). Germline values: CDR1 MNHEY, CDR2 SMNVEV (reference sequence). Trimming shortened V by 3 bases and J by 6 bases, and 17 bases separated the two germline ends. The CDR3 runs to 15 residues. Here the CDR3 DNA reads TGTGCCAGCAGTTTGGCGCGGGGGCATCAATCTGAAGCTTTCTTT. It is translated as CASSLARGHQSEAFF.

This clone was observed once. This sequence joins TRBV4-1 and TRBJ2-1; 7 nucleotides line up with TRBD1. V shed 3 bases, J shed 10 bases, and the junction held 15 bases outside the gene matches. Germline values: CDR1 MGHRA, CDR2 YSYEKL. The CDR3 sequence is 16 residues long. CDR3 region: CASSHTLTGALVEQFF. The CDR3 DNA reads TGCGCCAGCAGCCACACCCTTACAGGGGCCCTGGTCGAGCAGTTCTTC.

V is TRBV2 and J is TRBJ2-3, with 7 nucleotides matching TRBD2. Germline V CDR1 and CDR2: SNHLY, FYNNEI. The CDR3 runs to 15 residues. V trimming: 6 bases; J trimming: 2 bases; junction bases outside the gene matches: 8. DNA for the CDR3: TGTGCCAGCAGACCGCTAGCGGAAATCACAGATACGCAGTATTTT. Amino acid sequence: CASRPLAEITDTQYF.

The chain recombines TRBV7-2 with TRBJ1-2; 7 bases are shared with TRBD1. Germline assignment: CDR1 SGHTA and CDR2 FQGNSA. Unmatched junction bases numbered 7, after V lost 5 bases and J lost 1 base. The CDR3 length is 15 residues. The CDR3 here is CASSQWDSLNYGYTF. CDR3 DNA sequence: TGTGCCAGCAGCCAATGGGACAGCCTTAACTATGGCTACACCTTC.

The chain recombines TRBV3-1 (or the pseudogene TRBV3-2) with TRBJ2-3; TRBD2 matches at 9 bases. J was trimmed by 0 bases and V by 3 bases; bases with no gene match: 7. CDR1 LGHDT and CDR2 YNNKEL come from the germline V gene (reference sequence). The CDR3 length is 17 residues. The CDR3 region has the DNA TGTGCCAGCAGCCACAATCGACTAGCGGCTAGCACAGATACGCAGTATTTT. It yields the protein CASSHNRLAASTDTQYF.

The chain carries TRBV10-2 and TRBJ2-3; D is unclear. Trimming shortened V by 4 bases and J by 6 bases, and 11 bases separated the two germline ends. Germline values: CDR1 WSHSY, CDR2 SAAADI. CDR3 length equals 13 residues. This CDR3 reads CASSVDALDTQYF. CDR3 coding DNA: TGCGCCAGCAGTGTAGATGCATTGGATACGCAGTATTTT.

The chain carries TRBV6-4 and TRBJ2-3; D uncertain. Germline V gene sequence: CDR1 MRHNA, CDR2 SNTAGT. The CDR3 has 13 residues. Trimming took off 3 bases at V and 9 bases at J, with 13 bases between the two ends. The DNA for the CDR3 is TGTGCCAGCAGTGATGGTAATTGGGCGACGCAGTATTTT. Its protein product is CASSDGNWATQYF.

The chain recombines TRBV7-2 with TRBJ2-5, with TRBD1 identical over 8 bases. Trimming removed 3 bases from V and 5 bases from J; junction bases left unmatched: 11. CDR3 size: 16 residues. Per germline, CDR1 SGHTA and CDR2 FQGNSA. As DNA, the CDR3 is TGTGCCAGCAGCTTCCGGGACAGGTACCCGAGGGAGACCCAGTACTTC. It specifies CASSFRDRYPRETQYF.

The V and J genes are TRBV19 and TRBJ2-2, with D perhaps TRBD1 (5 bases). Between the trimmed V and J ends, which lost 8 bases and 1 base, there was a span of 11 bases. Germline CDR1 LNHDA, CDR2 SQIVND (reference sequence). This CDR3 is built from 14 residues. The CDR3, as DNA: TGTGCCAGTTGCCGGACACAGAACACCGGGGAGCTGTTTTTT. Its translation: CASCRTQNTGELFF.

This clone showed up just once. The chain couples TRBV9 to TRBJ1-1; D is uncertain. V was pared by 0 bases and J by 6 bases, with 9 bases between. Germline V lookup: CDR1 SGDLS, CDR2 YYNGEE. This CDR3 has 13 residues. CDR3 loop: CASSVGFGAEAFF. The CDR3 DNA reads TGTGCCAGCAGCGTAGGTTTTGGAGCTGAAGCTTTCTTT.

This chain links TRBV4-3 with TRBJ2-1; 9 bases map to TRBD2. The CDR3 length is 17 residues. CDR1 and CDR2 (germline): LGHNA, YSLEER. Unmatched junction bases numbered 14, after V lost 4 bases and J lost 7 bases. This CDR3 reads CASSRAFNSGSNNEQFF. CDR3 nucleotide sequence: TGCGCCAGCAGCCGAGCCTTCAATAGCGGGAGCAATAATGAGCAGTTCTTC.

The chain couples TRBV4-1 to TRBJ1-2; no clear D gene. This CDR3 has 18 residues. Deletions cut 0 bases from V and 4 bases from J, with 21 bases between. Germline values: CDR1 MGHRA, CDR2 YSYEKL. CDR3 in amino acids: CASSQDLIRAPAVYGYTF. The CDR3 DNA sequence: TGCGCCAGCAGCCAAGATCTGATCCGAGCCCCCGCGGTCTATGGCTACACCTTC.

This clone showed up just a few times. The V gene is TRBV15, the J gene TRBJ2-1, with D tentatively TRBD1 (6 bases). V gave up 5 bases and J gave up 5 bases, with 16 bases separating them. The germline V gene has CDR1 LNHNV and CDR2 YYDKDF (reference sequence). The length of the CDR3 is 15 residues. CDR3 DNA sequence: TGTGCCACCAGCCTTCGCCCCACAGGGAACAATGAGCAGTTCTTC. Residues: CATSLRPTGNNEQFF.

The chain is built from TRBV6-2 or TRBV6-3 and TRBJ2-7; 13 bases line up with TRBD2. Germline V gene data show CDR1 as MNHEY and CDR2 as SVGEGT. The CDR3 runs 16 residues. V trimming: 6 bases; J trimming: 5 bases; junction bases outside the gene matches: 10. CDR3: CASSTGLAGYGDEQYF. The CDR3 DNA reads TGTGCCAGCAGCACGGGACTAGCGGGGTACGGCGACGAGCAGTACTTC.

This clone showed up just a few times. V is TRBV6-6 and J is TRBJ2-1; 9 bases are a match to TRBD2. Germline V CDR1 and CDR2: MNHNY, SVGAGI (reference sequence). This CDR3 comprises 13 residues. V shed 4 bases and J 7 bases; nucleotides not matched to a gene: 2. The CDR3 DNA is TGTGCCAGCAGTTCGGGACTAGCAAATGAGCAGTTCTTC. The encoded protein is CASSSGLANEQFF.

The chain carries TRBV21-1 and TRBJ1-5; the table's D call of TRBD1 was not tested on the DNA. TRBV21-1 is shown as a pseudogene. The CDR3 has 16 residues. The CDR3 sequence: CASSSGTGRSNQPQHF. The CDR3 DNA sequence: TGTGCCAGCAGTTCCGGGACAGGGCGTAGCAATCAGCCCCAGCATTTT.

The gene calls are TRBV6-5 and TRBJ2-2; D is unclear. V was trimmed by 6 bases and J by 6 bases, leaving 8 bases between them. The CDR3 is 12 residues long. Germline CDR1 and CDR2: MNHEY and SVGAGI. The CDR3: CASSPPAGELFF. The CDR3 DNA follows: TGTGCCAGCAGCCCCCCGGCCGGGGAGCTGTTTTTT.

The CDR3 sequence: CASSEGHIPFNEQFF. The CDR3 nucleotides read TGTGCCAGCAGCGAGGGTCATATCCCCTTCAATGAGCAGTTCTTC. The V gene is TRBV7-9, the J gene TRBJ2-1; tentative D call: TRBD2 (5 bases). Germline V gene sequence: CDR1 SEHNR, CDR2 FQNEAQ (reference sequence). Trimming took 5 bases from V and 6 from J, leaving 17 bases between them. The CDR3 is 15 amino acids.

This chain joins TRBV4-3 and TRBJ1-1; D might be TRBD1 (6 bases). CDR3 length equals 14 residues. The V end lost 2 bases, the J end lost 1 base, and 8 bases lay between the germline ends. The germline V gene encodes CDR1 LGHNA and CDR2 YSLEER. CDR3 loop: CASSQPGANTEAFF. Here the CDR3 DNA reads TGCGCCAGCAGCCAACCAGGGGCGAACACTGAAGCTTTCTTT.

This clone was observed a single time. This chain links TRBV6-5 with TRBJ2-7, with 9 positions matching TRBD2. There are 14 residues in the CDR3. V lost 6 bases and J lost 2; bases outside the gene matches: 5. Germline-derived CDR1 and CDR2 are MNHEY and SVGAGI. The CDR3 DNA reads as TGTGCCAGCAGGGGACTAGCAGCCCCCTACGAGCAGTACTTC. Encoded protein: CASRGLAAPYEQYF.

The V call is TRBV18, the J call TRBJ2-7; 8 nucleotides line up with TRBD1. The CDR3 spans 15 residues. The V gene's germline CDR1 is KGHSH and CDR2 LQKENI. V gave up 6 bases and J gave up 3 bases; unmatched junction bases: 10. CDR3 bases: TGTGCCAGCTCCGCCGGGACAGGAGACCTCTACGAGCAGTACTTC. Translating it yields CASSAGTGDLYEQYF.

V gene TRBV7-2 combines with J gene TRBJ1-2; 9 nucleotides line up with TRBD1. The CDR3 runs to 15 residues. The germline gives CDR1 SGHTA, CDR2 FQGNSA. J lost 5 bases, V lost 4 bases, and 8 bases had no gene match. CDR3 in amino acids: CASSSGTGPRYGYTF. CDR3 in DNA: TGTGCCAGCAGCTCCGGGACAGGGCCTCGATATGGCTACACCTTC.

The rearrangement joins TRBV6-2 or TRBV6-3 to TRBJ1-1; D may be TRBD1 (5 bases). V lost 3 bases, J lost 7 bases, and 12 bases lay in between. From germline, CDR1 is MNHEY and CDR2 SVGEGT. The CDR3 is made up of 13 amino acids. In DNA, the CDR3 is TGTGCCAGCAGTTATGGCAGGGCGGTTGAAGCTTTCTTT. Protein: CASSYGRAVEAFF.

The chain employs TRBV19 and TRBJ1-5; TRBD1 matches at 7 bases. From germline, CDR1 is LNHDA and CDR2 SQIVND (reference sequence). Trimming at V came to 6 bases and at J to 4 bases, leaving 3 bases not matched to a gene. The CDR3 extends over 13 amino acids. The CDR3 sequence: CASSQTGNQPQHF. The CDR3 DNA reads TGTGCCAGTAGCCAGACAGGGAATCAGCCCCAGCATTTT.

This chain connects TRBV5-1 to TRBJ2-5; D remains unclear. The CDR3 contains 12 residues. Per germline, CDR1 SGHRS and CDR2 YFSETQ. Trimming took 4 bases from V and 2 from J, leaving 6 bases between them. CDR3 nucleotide sequence: TGCGCCAGCAGCGCCCTACAAGAGACCCAGTACTTC. Its protein product is CASSALQETQYF.

The V and J genes are TRBV10-3 and TRBJ2-7, with a weak D call TRBD2 (6 bases). This CDR3 is 14 amino acids long. Trimming stripped 7 bases from V and 0 bases from J, with 13 bases between. Per the germline V gene, CDR1 is ENHRY and CDR2 is SYGVKD. The CDR3 loop reads CAIKAGTLSYEQYF. The CDR3, as DNA: TGTGCCATCAAGGCGGGGACGCTCTCCTACGAGCAGTACTTC.

V is TRBV7-9 and J is TRBJ1-2; D might be TRBD1 (5 bases). The CDR3 consists of 15 residues. From germline, CDR1 is SEHNR and CDR2 FQNEAQ (reference sequence). The ends were cut back, 3 bases at V and 3 bases at J, with 14 bases in the middle. The CDR3 here is CASSLGTANHYGYTF. The CDR3, as DNA: TGTGCCAGCAGCTTGGGGACTGCCAACCACTATGGCTACACCTTC.